The 32 T cell receptor beta chains in this list originate from one sample, sequenced in a study of T-cell memory formation after mild COVID-19. TCRdb itself ran the 5' RACE reads through MiXCR, one entry per CDR3 protein. The sample consists of about 88,000 distinct CDR3 sequences, around 27% of them appearing once. Sequencing was carried out using PBMCs or a T cell subset sorted from them (not recorded which). These TCRs come from a man aged 18 to 30 who had mild COVID-19 (a few samples of this study predate the infection). Cell type and time point are not known.

The V call is TRBV5-5, the J call TRBJ1-1, with D perhaps TRBD1 (5 bases). The CDR3 contains 14 residues. Trimming removed 0 bases from V and 4 bases from J, with 10 bases in between. Germline assignment: CDR1 SGHKS and CDR2 YYEKEE (reference sequence). CDR3 sequence reads: CASSLVEGSTEAFF. CDR3 in DNA: TGTGCCAGCAGCTTGGTAGAGGGGAGCACTGAAGCTTTCTTT.

The chain uses TRBV13 and TRBJ2-3, with a weak D call TRBD1 (5 bases). This CDR3 comprises 14 residues. CDR1 and CDR2 (germline): PRHDT, FYEKMQ (reference sequence). Trimming took off 4 bases at V and 0 bases at J, with 8 bases between the two ends. The CDR3 nucleotides read TGTGCCAGCAGCTCCAGGGAAAGCACAGATACGCAGTATTTT. This encodes CASSSRESTDTQYF.

The rearrangement uses TRBV15 and TRBJ2-5; D might be TRBD2 (7 bases). This CDR3 region has 16 residues. The V and J ends lost 0 bases and 2 bases respectively, with 13 bases between them. CDR1 and CDR2 (germline): LNHNV, YYDKDF (reference sequence). Written as DNA, the CDR3 is TGTGCCACCAGCAGAGATCGGGGGGCAGAGCAAGAGACCCAGTACTTC. Amino acids: CATSRDRGAEQETQYF.

This clonotype was detected many times. The chain combines TRBV5-6 with TRBJ2-1; D gene ambiguous. In germline, CDR1 is SGHDT, CDR2 YYEEEE. Trimming pared 3 bases from V and 0 bases from J, leaving 13 bases between. The CDR3 covers 16 residues. DNA of the CDR3: TGTGCCAGCAGCTCCCCAGACCGGAGCTCCTACAATGAGCAGTTCTTC. Translated, it gives CASSSPDRSSYNEQFF.

The chain carries TRBV4-1 and TRBJ2-5; D perhaps matches TRBD2 (5 bases). Germline V lookup: CDR1 MGHRA, CDR2 YSYEKL. V lost 1 base and J lost 5, with 8 bases in between. The CDR3 sequence is 13 residues long. The CDR3 sequence: CASSQVPGETQYF. The CDR3 region has the DNA TGCGCCAGCAGCCAAGTACCGGGGGAGACCCAGTACTTC.

This chain links TRBV4-3 with TRBJ1-5, with 9 bases aligning to TRBD1. With V trimmed by 0 bases and J by 2 bases, 2 bases remained unmatched. The CDR3 is 16 amino acids. Germline values: CDR1 LGHNA, CDR2 YSLEER. CDR3 nucleotide sequence: TGCGCCAGCAGCCAAGAATGGACAGGGGGCAATCAGCCCCAGCATTTT. Translation gives CASSQEWTGGNQPQHF.

The chain uses TRBV20-1 and TRBJ1-5, with 7 nucleotides matching TRBD1. The V and J ends lost 3 bases and 0 bases, in that order; junction bases with no gene match: 8. CDR3 size: 16 residues. Germline V lookup: CDR1 DFQATT, CDR2 SNEGSKA (reference sequence). Here the CDR3 reads CSARSPGGYSNQPQHF. In DNA form, the CDR3 reads TGCAGTGCTAGGTCCCCAGGGGGGTATAGCAATCAGCCCCAGCATTTT.

The chain has TRBV6-5 and TRBJ2-5, with D perhaps TRBD1 or TRBD2 (5 bases each). This CDR3 has 12 residues. Trimming pared 2 bases from V and 4 bases from J, leaving 5 bases between. The germline V gene encodes CDR1 MNHEY and CDR2 SVGAGI. CDR3 coding DNA: TGTGCCAGCAGTTACGGGGGAGAGACCCAGTACTTC. Amino acids: CASSYGGETQYF.

This clonotype was counted ten times or more. This rearrangement joins TRBV3-1 to TRBJ2-1, with TRBD2 matching 8 bases. CDR3 length: 19 residues. Germline V gene data show CDR1 as LGHDT and CDR2 as YNNKEL (reference sequence). With 0 bases clipped from V and 3 bases from J, the junction kept 13 bases outside the gene matches. The chain's CDR3 is CASSQDIRETSEFYNEQFF. CDR3 nucleotides: TGTGCCAGCAGCCAAGATATCAGGGAGACTAGCGAGTTCTACAATGAGCAGTTCTTC.

This clonotype came up many times. The chain has TRBV7-2 and TRBJ1-6; 7 bases map to TRBD1. J gave up 7 bases and V 5 bases, and 11 bases lay outside the gene matches. The length of the CDR3 is 16 residues. The V gene's germline CDR1 is SGHTA and CDR2 FQGNSA. The CDR3 DNA follows: TGTGCCAGCAGCATCCGGACAGGCAGGCTCAATTCACCCCTCCACTTT. It specifies CASSIRTGRLNSPLHF.

This clonotype was picked up many times. The chain has TRBV7-9 and TRBJ2-1, with TRBD2 as a possible D gene (6 bases). Germline lookup yields CDR1 SEHNR and CDR2 FQNEAQ (reference sequence). The CDR3 extends over 14 amino acids. V lost 1 base and J lost 11, with 15 bases in between. CDR3 loop: CASSLVGTPNQQFF. For the CDR3, the DNA is TGTGCCAGCAGCTTAGTGGGGACTCCCAACCAGCAGTTCTTC.

This clonotype was counted only a few times. The chain uses TRBV12-3 or TRBV12-4 and TRBJ1-2, with D possibly matching TRBD1 (5 bases). This CDR3 has 14 amino acids. V was trimmed by 5 bases and J by 6 bases, leaving 16 bases between them. The CDR3 region is CASSPRALTDGYTF. The CDR3 DNA reads as TGTGCCAGCAGTCCCCGGGCCCTGACAGATGGCTACACCTTC.

The chain couples TRBV10-2 to TRBJ1-1; no clear D gene. The germline V gene encodes CDR1 WSHSY and CDR2 SAAADI. The CDR3 length is 13 residues. The V gene lost 7 bases and the J gene lost 3 bases, with 12 bases spanning the gap. The CDR3 loop is CASILRMDTEAFF. The CDR3 coding sequence is TGCGCCAGCATCCTACGGATGGACACTGAAGCTTTCTTT.

The chain joins TRBV7-6 to TRBJ2-1; D unclear. The V end was cut by 0 bases, the J end by 4 bases, with 4 bases between. The CDR3 extends over 13 amino acids. Germline CDR1 SGHVS, CDR2 FNYEAQ. The CDR3: CASSLAAYNEQFF. The CDR3 nucleotides are TGTGCCAGCAGCTTAGCGGCTTACAATGAGCAGTTCTTC.

This clonotype came up once. The chain carries TRBV12-3 or TRBV12-4 and TRBJ2-1; 7 bases fit TRBD2. This CDR3 has 14 residues. V lost 5 bases to trimming and J lost 3 bases; unmatched junction nucleotides: 4. The CDR3 region is CASSGAGVYNEQFF. The DNA for the CDR3 is TGTGCCAGCAGTGGGGCGGGGGTCTACAATGAGCAGTTCTTC.

The CDR3 nucleotides are TGTGCCAGCAGCGCCACCGTGTCCTTTGAAGCCTACGAGCAGTACTTC. Amino acids: CASSATVSFEAYEQYF. The chain carries TRBV7-9 and TRBJ2-7; D not certain. The V gene's germline CDR1 is SEHNR and CDR2 FQNEAQ (reference sequence). This CDR3 is 16 amino acids long. The V end was cut by 5 bases, the J end by 2 bases, with 19 bases between.

The chain links TRBV6-6 to TRBJ2-1; D unresolved. The CDR3 sequence is 11 residues long. Germline CDR1 MNHNY, CDR2 SVGAGI (reference sequence). Between the trimmed V and J ends, which lost 6 bases and 1 base, there was a span of 1 base. The CDR3 reads CASRSYNEQFF. In DNA, the CDR3 is TGTGCCAGCAGATCCTACAATGAGCAGTTCTTC.

The chain employs TRBV7-2 and TRBJ1-5; D is unresolved. CDR3 length: 12 amino acids. V was trimmed by 6 bases and J by 5 bases, leaving 8 bases between them. Germline loops: CDR1 SGHTA, CDR2 FQGNSA. CDR3 amino acids: CASRFMDQPQHF. For the CDR3, the DNA is TGTGCCAGCAGGTTCATGGATCAGCCCCAGCATTTT.

In its sample, this clonotype was seen a few times. The chain joins TRBV4-1 to TRBJ1-2, with no clear D. The CDR3 totals 15 residues. V was trimmed by 1 base and J by 4 bases, leaving 13 bases between them. Looked up from germline, CDR1 is MGHRA and CDR2 is YSYEKL. CDR3 coding DNA: TGCGCCAGCAGCCAAGCTCAACCCTGGGGCTATGGCTACACCTTC. Its translation: CASSQAQPWGYGYTF.

This clonotype was detected only a few times. J is TRBJ2-1 and V is TRBV12-3 or TRBV12-4, with 7 bases lining up with TRBD2. Trimming removed 5 bases from V and 14 bases from J; junction bases left unmatched: 9. The CDR3 runs 12 residues. As DNA, the CDR3 is TGTGCCAGCAGTCCCACGGGAGGTAAGGAGTTCTTC. This translates into CASSPTGGKEFF.

This clonotype was seen a few times. This sequence joins TRBV27 and TRBJ2-7; 10 nucleotides line up with TRBD1. The CDR3 totals 13 residues. The V and J ends lost 4 bases and 5 bases, in that order; junction bases with no gene match: 2. CDR1 and CDR2 from the germline V gene are MNHEY and SMNVEV (reference sequence). CDR3 loop: CASSWGQGNEQYF. For the CDR3, the DNA is TGTGCCAGCAGTTGGGGACAGGGGAACGAGCAGTACTTC.

This clonotype has more than one count but fewer than ten. V gene TRBV11-2 combines with J gene TRBJ2-3; D uncertain. The CDR3 sequence is 15 residues long. Trimming stripped 2 bases from V and 4 bases from J, with 13 bases between. Germline V gives CDR1 SGHAT, CDR2 FQNNGV. The CDR3 here is CASSLRVGLADTQYF. In DNA form, the CDR3 reads TGTGCCAGCAGCTTAAGGGTAGGGTTAGCAGATACGCAGTATTTT. The full variable domain, completed using reference TRBV11-2 and TRBJ2-3, is EAGVAQSPRYKIIEKRQSVAFWCNPISGHATLYWYQQILGQGPKLLIQFQNNGVVDDSQLPKDRFSAERLKGVDSTLKIQPAKLEDSAVYLCASSLRVGLADTQYFGPGTRLTVL.

The V gene is TRBV9, the J gene TRBJ2-2; maybe TRBD1 (6 bases). V dropped 0 bases and J dropped 6 bases, with 15 bases sitting between them. CDR1 and CDR2 from the germline V gene are SGDLS and YYNGEE. CDR3 length: 16 residues. CDR3 in amino acids: CASSVGGRQGAGELFF. The CDR3 DNA reads as TGTGCCAGCAGCGTAGGGGGGCGGCAGGGTGCCGGGGAGCTGTTTTTT.

This rearrangement joins TRBV6-2 or TRBV6-3 to TRBJ2-3; 9 bases line up with TRBD2. Per germline, CDR1 MNHEY and CDR2 SVGEGT. The CDR3 extends over 15 amino acids. J lost 4 bases, V lost 8 bases, and 10 bases had no gene match. The CDR3 coding sequence is TGTGCCAGCTGCGAGCGGGGGGCAGCCTCAGATACGCAGTATTTT. Amino acid sequence: CASCERGAASDTQYF.

The rearrangement joins TRBV12-5 to TRBJ2-3; 11 positions match TRBD1. Germline trimming cut 6 bases from V and 2 bases from J; bases unmatched to any gene: 7. CDR3 size: 16 residues. CDR1 is LGHNT and CDR2 is FRNRAP in the germline V gene. CDR3 nucleotides: TGTGCTAGTGGACTCGGGACAGGGGGTGTCACAGATACGCAGTATTTT. As protein: CASGLGTGGVTDTQYF.

This clonotype was seen more than once but under ten times. This chain joins TRBV6-5 and TRBJ2-3; 13 bases line up with TRBD2. Germline CDR1 and CDR2: MNHEY and SVGAGI. V gave up 2 bases and J gave up 4 bases; unmatched junction bases: 0. CDR3 length: 15 residues. CDR3 region: CASSYTSGGADTQYF. The CDR3 bases are TGTGCCAGCAGTTACACTAGCGGGGGGGCAGATACGCAGTATTTT.

This chain uses TRBV6-2 or TRBV6-3 with TRBJ2-7; tentative D call: TRBD2 (6 bases). Germline-derived CDR1 and CDR2 are MNHEY and SVGEGT. CDR3 length: 13 residues. Trimming pared 8 bases from V and 4 bases from J, leaving 15 bases between. CDR3 nucleotide sequence: TGTGCCAGCGGACCGGGACTGGGGTACGAGCAGTACGTC. It specifies CASGPGLGYEQYV.

This chain links TRBV14 with TRBJ1-6, with 8 bases lining up with TRBD1. CDR3 length: 15 amino acids. V trimming: 3 bases; J trimming: 10 bases; junction bases outside the gene matches: 8. CDR1 SGHDN and CDR2 FVKESK come from the germline V gene. Here the CDR3 reads CASSHLRTGWSPLHF. The CDR3, as DNA: TGTGCCAGCAGCCACCTGCGGACAGGGTGGTCACCCCTCCACTTT.

The rearrangement links TRBV15 to TRBJ1-5, with TRBD1 matching 7 bases. V lost 0 bases to trimming and J lost 11 bases; unmatched junction nucleotides: 10. This CDR3 has 15 amino acids. Germline V gene data show CDR1 as LNHNV and CDR2 as YYDKDF (reference sequence). The CDR3 sequence is CATSREDRVFGSQHF. In DNA, the CDR3 is TGTGCCACCAGCAGAGAAGACAGGGTATTCGGGTCCCAGCATTTT.

The chain couples TRBV6-5 to TRBJ2-1; TRBD1 agrees at 10 bases. The CDR3 consists of 16 residues. V lost 6 bases to trimming and J lost 6 bases; unmatched junction nucleotides: 11. Germline-derived CDR1 and CDR2 are MNHEY and SVGAGI. In nucleotides, the CDR3 is TGTGCCAGCAGAAGACCTCCCAGGACAGGGGGCAATGAGCAGTTCTTC. Protein sequence: CASRRPPRTGGNEQFF.

The chain has TRBV4-1 and TRBJ1-1; D is unresolved. This CDR3 is built from 14 residues. Trimming left V 6 bases short and J 2 bases short, with 13 bases between. Germline assignment: CDR1 MGHRA and CDR2 YSYEKL. The CDR3 coding sequence is TGCGCCAGCAGACTCCAGAGACTCAACACTGAAGCTTTCTTT. Protein product: CASRLQRLNTEAFF.

This rearrangement joins TRBV5-4 to TRBJ2-7; 7 bases align to TRBD1. V shed 4 bases, J shed 1 base, and the junction held 5 bases outside the gene matches. Germline CDR1 and CDR2: SGHNT and YYREEE (reference sequence). The CDR3 has 14 residues. CDR3 protein: CASSAWDRSYEQYF. The CDR3 region has the DNA TGTGCCAGCAGCGCCTGGGACAGATCCTACGAGCAGTACTTC. The full variable domain, its missing parts supplied by reference TRBV5-4 and TRBJ2-7, is ETGVTQSPTHLIKTRGQQVTLRCSSQSGHNTVSWYQQALGQGPQFIFQYYREEENGRGNFPPRFSGLQFPNYSSELNVNALELDDSALYLCASSAWDRSYEQYFGPGTRLTVT.